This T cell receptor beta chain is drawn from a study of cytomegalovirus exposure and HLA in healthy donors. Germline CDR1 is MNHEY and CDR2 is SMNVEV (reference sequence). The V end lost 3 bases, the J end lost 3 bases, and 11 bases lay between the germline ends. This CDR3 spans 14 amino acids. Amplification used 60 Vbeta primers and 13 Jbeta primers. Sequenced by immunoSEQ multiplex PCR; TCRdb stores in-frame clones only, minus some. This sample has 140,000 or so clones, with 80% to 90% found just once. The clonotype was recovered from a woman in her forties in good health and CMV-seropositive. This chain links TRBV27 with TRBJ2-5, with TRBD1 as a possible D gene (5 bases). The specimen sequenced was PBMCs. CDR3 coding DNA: TGTGCCAGCAGTTTTTACGGCAGGGAAGAGACCCAGTACTTC. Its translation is CASSFYGREETQYF.